This TCR beta chain came from a study of blood T cell repertoires in COVID-19. Study-wide background: Sites across the United States, Italy and Spain contributed samples from acute and convalescent COVID-19.

Germline V gives CDR1 SGHRS, CDR2 YFSETQ. This CDR3 comprises 13 residues. Trimming stripped 5 bases from V and 0 bases from J, with 8 bases between. Sequenced by immunoSEQ multiplex PCR; TCRdb stores in-frame clones only, minus some. The sample has approximately 210,000 clones, 80% to 90% seen once. The sequenced material came from peripheral blood. This TCR came from an older woman with active or convalescent COVID-19. The rearrangement uses TRBV5-1 and TRBJ1-2; D not certain. DNA for the CDR3: TGCGCCAGCAGTCCCGGGACTAACTATGGCTACACCTTC. Translating gives CASSPGTNYGYTF.